What follows are 26 T cell receptor beta chains derived from one specimen sequenced in a study of CD8 T cells in ankylosing spondylitis. Via MiXCR, TCRdb re-called the 5' RACE reads, giving one row per CDR3 protein. There are over 600,000 distinct CDR3 sequences in the sample; 15% to 20% occur only once, and roughly a fifth lies in the top ten. Their recognized antigens are unknown. Whole-study findings and limits: Seemingly distinctive of ankylosing spondylitis blood was a TCR beta motif formed by eight highly homologous variants.

The sequenced sample was blood, either unsorted or a sorted T cell fraction (not recorded which). All receptors come from a male donor with ankylosing spondylitis.

This rearrangement joins TRBV7-3 to TRBJ2-2, with no clear D. Germline V CDR1 and CDR2: SGHTA, FQGTGA. This CDR3 contains 14 residues. The germline V and J ends were trimmed by 6 bases and 3 bases, with 11 bases remaining between them. The DNA of the CDR3 is TGTGCCAGCAGAACCTACCGCGACACCGGGGAGCTGTTTTTT. This sequence encodes CASRTYRDTGELFF.

This clonotype was counted only a few times. The rearrangement links TRBV20-1 to TRBJ2-1; D unclear. V lost 0 bases and J 3 bases, leaving 12 bases between the germline ends. This CDR3 region has 15 residues. Germline assignment: CDR1 DFQATT and CDR2 SNEGSKA (reference sequence). The CDR3 is CSARDLERYYNEQFF. For the CDR3, the DNA is TGCAGTGCTAGAGATTTGGAGCGTTACTACAATGAGCAGTTCTTC.

The chain links TRBV10-3 to TRBJ1-3; D remains ambiguous. In germline, CDR1 is ENHRY, CDR2 SYGVKD. The CDR3 loop spans 14 amino acids. Trimming took 6 bases from V and 1 from J, leaving 10 bases between them. The DNA of the CDR3 is TGTGCCATCAGCCGTGACATGTCTGGAAACACCATATATTTT. Translated, it gives CAISRDMSGNTIYF.

This chain links TRBV20-1 with TRBJ2-3; 9 bases map to TRBD1. The CDR3 sequence is 13 residues long. Germline loops: CDR1 DFQATT, CDR2 SNEGSKA (reference sequence). Unmatched junction bases numbered 7, after V lost 6 bases and J lost 6 bases. CDR3 region: CSASDRGMDTQYF. The CDR3 bases are TGCAGTGCCAGTGACAGGGGGATGGATACGCAGTATTTT.

This clonotype was observed a handful of times. This chain uses TRBV28 with TRBJ2-1; 9 bases align to TRBD1. The germline V gene has CDR1 MDHEN and CDR2 SYDVKM. This CDR3 contains 17 residues. V was pared by 4 bases and J by 7 bases, with 14 bases of the junction left unmatched. The CDR3 region is CASSSQGAPIIENEQFF. In DNA form, the CDR3 reads TGTGCCAGCAGTTCACAGGGGGCGCCGATTATTGAGAATGAGCAGTTCTTC.

This chain joins TRBV27 and TRBJ1-5; 9 positions match TRBD1. The CDR3 contains 15 residues. Germline CDR1 reads MNHEY; CDR2 reads SMNVEV (reference sequence). V lost 6 bases, J lost 0 bases, and 3 bases stayed unmatched. The CDR3 loop reads CASRQGAFSNQPQHF. The CDR3 bases are TGTGCCAGCAGACAGGGGGCGTTTAGCAATCAGCCCCAGCATTTT.

This chain uses TRBV20-1 with TRBJ1-2; 7 positions match TRBD1. This CDR3 has 12 amino acids. Unmatched junction bases numbered 4, after V lost 6 bases and J lost 3 bases. Germline CDR1 reads DFQATT; CDR2 reads SNEGSKA (reference sequence). This CDR3 is CSAPGQHYGYTF. The DNA for the CDR3 is TGCAGTGCCCCGGGACAGCACTATGGCTACACCTTC.

A few counts support this clonotype. CDR3 in DNA: TGTGCCAGCAGTTTGGACATCTACAATGAGCAGTTCTTC. Translated: CASSLDIYNEQFF. The chain links TRBV12-3 or TRBV12-4 to TRBJ2-1; possibly TRBD1 for D (5 bases). This CDR3 is 13 amino acids long. V lost 3 bases and J lost 3, with 6 bases in between.

The chain carries TRBV5-1 and TRBJ2-7; D call uncertain. Trimming removed 3 bases from V and 2 bases from J, with 15 bases in between. CDR1 is SGHRS and CDR2 is YFSETQ in the germline V gene. This CDR3 has 15 residues. The CDR3 nucleotides are TGCGCCAGCAGCTACTCGTCCAGTGGGGCCTACGAGCAGTACTTC. Translating gives CASSYSSSGAYEQYF.

This clonotype was detected only a few times. V gene TRBV11-2 combines with J gene TRBJ2-7; 7 bases align to TRBD2. Germline CDR1 and CDR2: SGHAT and FQNNGV. V was pared by 3 bases and J by 7 bases, with 12 bases of the junction left unmatched. This CDR3 has 15 amino acids. CDR3 bases: TGTGCCAGCAGCTTTCCGGTGGCGGGAGAACGAGAGCAGTACTTC. This sequence encodes CASSFPVAGEREQYF.

This clonotype was counted between two and nine times. This chain uses TRBV25-1 with TRBJ2-5, with a weak D call TRBD2 (5 bases). Germline lookup yields CDR1 MGHDK and CDR2 SYGVNS. This CDR3 is 12 amino acids long. Between the trimmed V and J ends, which lost 2 bases and 6 bases, there was a span of 7 bases. The chain's CDR3 is CASSEPGKTQYF. CDR3 sequence (DNA): TGTGCCAGCAGTGAACCGGGGAAGACCCAGTACTTC. Combining the CDR3 with reference TRBV25-1 and TRBJ2-5 gives the whole variable domain EADIYQTPRYLVIGTGKKITLECSQTMGHDKMYWYQQDPGMELHLIHYSYGVNSTEKGDLSSESTVSRIRTEHFPLTLESARPSHTSQYLCASSEPGKTQYFGPGTRLLVL.

This clonotype was counted between two and nine times. This sequence joins TRBV5-1 and TRBJ2-2; possible D gene TRBD1, 6 bases. CDR1 is SGHRS and CDR2 is YFSETQ in the germline V gene. Trimming pared 1 base from V and 6 bases from J, leaving 13 bases between. The CDR3 consists of 15 residues. CDR3 residues: CASSLNRVGSGELFF. CDR3 nucleotide sequence: TGCGCCAGCAGCTTGAACAGGGTGGGATCCGGGGAGCTGTTTTTT. The full variable domain, its missing parts supplied by reference TRBV5-1 and TRBJ2-2, is KAGVTQTPRYLIKTRGQQVTLSCSPISGHRSVSWYQQTPGQGLQFLFEYFSETQRNKGNFPGRFSGRQFSNSRSEMNVSTLELGDSALYLCASSLNRVGSGELFFGEGSRLTVL.

The J gene is TRBJ2-7, the V gene TRBV10-3; D possibly corresponds to TRBD1 (5 bases). Trimming stripped 6 bases from V and 4 bases from J, with 7 bases between. This CDR3 is 11 amino acids long. CDR1 is ENHRY and CDR2 is SYGVKD in the germline V gene. The CDR3 sequence: CAIRDKYEQYF. The CDR3 DNA reads TGTGCCATCAGGGACAAGTACGAGCAGTACTTC.

The chain has TRBV12-3 or TRBV12-4 and TRBJ1-3; 7 nucleotides align to TRBD1. This CDR3 contains 15 residues. V trimming: 7 bases; J trimming: 6 bases; junction bases outside the gene matches: 12. CDR3 nucleotides: TGTGCCAGCACCTGGGGAATCAGGGGGTTAAACACCATATATTTT. This codes for CASTWGIRGLNTIYF.

This clonotype was recorded a few times. V gene TRBV10-2 combines with J gene TRBJ1-3; D not resolved. Germline V CDR1 and CDR2: WSHSY, SAAADI. The CDR3 contains 16 residues. Trimming took 0 bases from V and 4 from J, leaving 13 bases between them. The CDR3 here is CASSESSPLDGNTIYF. The CDR3 DNA reads as TGCGCCAGCAGTGAGTCGTCGCCCCTGGACGGAAACACCATATATTTT.

This clonotype came up a few times. V usage is TRBV5-1 and J usage is TRBJ2-3; 12 nucleotides agree with TRBD2. The trim removed 3 bases at V and 9 bases at J, leaving 11 bases unmatched. Germline V gives CDR1 SGHRS, CDR2 YFSETQ. This CDR3 region has 16 residues. The CDR3 region has the DNA TGCGCCAGCAGCTCCCTGCTGACTAGCGGGAGTGAGACGCAGTATTTT. Residues: CASSSLLTSGSETQYF.

The rearrangement links TRBV5-4 to TRBJ1-1; a possible D gene is TRBD1 (6 bases). The V gene lost 0 bases and the J gene lost 0 bases, with 15 bases spanning the gap. The CDR3 is 17 amino acids. CDR1 is SGHNT and CDR2 is YYREEE in the germline V gene (reference sequence). CDR3 DNA sequence: TGTGCCAGCAGCTTGGGGACAGCGGGGTTTATGAACACTGAAGCTTTCTTT. Its protein is CASSLGTAGFMNTEAFF.

At least ten counts were recorded for this clonotype. The chain uses TRBV4-1 and TRBJ2-1, with unresolved D. The CDR3 sequence is 16 residues long. Germline assignment: CDR1 MGHRA and CDR2 YSYEKL. The V gene lost 7 bases and the J gene lost 0 bases, with 16 bases spanning the gap. CDR3 sequence (DNA): TGCGCCAGCACCACTGACTCATCAAGCTCCTACAATGAGCAGTTCTTC. Protein: CASTTDSSSSYNEQFF.

At least ten counts were recorded for this clonotype. The chain joins TRBV18 to TRBJ1-6; D gene unclear. With 1 base removed from V and 7 bases from J, the gap between germline ends came to 5 bases. The CDR3 covers 13 residues. Germline CDR1 is KGHSH and CDR2 is LQKENI. The CDR3 DNA reads TGTGCCAGCTCACCACTAGAGAATTCACCCCTCCACTTT. Amino acid sequence: CASSPLENSPLHF. The full variable domain, in which reference TRBV18 and TRBJ1-6 provide the parts outside the CDR3, is NAGVMQNPRHLVRRRGQEARLRCSPMKGHSHVYWYRQLPEEGLKFMVYLQKENIIDESGMPKERFSAEFPKEGPSILRIQQVVRGDSAAYFCASSPLENSPLHFGNGTRLTVT.

This clonotype was counted a few times. The chain combines TRBV7-2 with TRBJ1-1; the D is unclear. The CDR3 covers 13 residues. In germline, CDR1 is SGHTA, CDR2 FQGNSA. Trimming cost V 4 bases and J 1 base, with 7 bases left between them. The CDR3 DNA follows: TGTGCCAGCAGCTCACACAAGAACACTGAAGCTTTCTTT. It codes for CASSSHKNTEAFF. Full variable domain (remainder filled in from reference TRBV7-2 and TRBJ1-1): GAGVSQSPSNKVTEKGKDVELRCDPISGHTALYWYRQSLGQGLEFLIYFQGNSAPDKSGLPSDRFSAERTGGSVSTLTIQRTQQEDSAVYLCASSSHKNTEAFFGQGTRLTVV.

J is TRBJ2-2 and V is TRBV27, with TRBD2 as a possible D gene (5 bases). The length of the CDR3 is 18 residues. Trimming took off 2 bases at V and 4 bases at J, with 20 bases between the two ends. Germline-derived CDR1 and CDR2 are MNHEY and SMNVEV (reference sequence). This CDR3 reads CASSLARAGYRFTGELFF. DNA of the CDR3: TGTGCCAGCAGTTTAGCGAGGGCCGGGTACAGATTCACCGGGGAGCTGTTTTTT.

The chain recombines TRBV18 with TRBJ2-7; D perhaps matches TRBD1 (5 bases). Trimming shortened V by 5 bases and J by 2 bases, and 19 bases separated the two germline ends. The CDR3 is 16 amino acids. Germline V gene lookup returns CDR1 KGHSH and CDR2 LQKENI. The CDR3 region is CASSGGWGGRTYEQYF. DNA for the CDR3: TGTGCCAGCTCAGGTGGATGGGGCGGCAGAACCTACGAGCAGTACTTC. The complete variable domain, with remaining parts taken from reference TRBV18 and TRBJ2-7, reads NAGVMQNPRHLVRRRGQEARLRCSPMKGHSHVYWYRQLPEEGLKFMVYLQKENIIDESGMPKERFSAEFPKEGPSILRIQQVVRGDSAAYFCASSGGWGGRTYEQYFGPGTRLTVT.

This clonotype was counted only a few times. This chain's CDR3 is CASSVSPAAPTGELFF. The CDR3 nucleotides are TGCGCCAGCAGTGTCTCCCCAGCGGCACCCACCGGGGAGCTGTTTTTT. The rearrangement joins TRBV10-2 to TRBJ2-2; possibly TRBD2 for D (5 bases). V was shortened by 4 bases and J by 4 bases, with 16 bases between the two germline ends. The germline CDR1 and CDR2 sequences are WSHSY and SAAADI. The CDR3 is 16 amino acids.

This clonotype was counted ten times or more. The chain joins TRBV12-3 or TRBV12-4 to TRBJ1-1; 7 bases match TRBD1. The CDR3 covers 15 residues. Trimming took 4 bases from V and 7 from J; bases not matched to a gene: 12. The CDR3 DNA reads as TGTGCCAGCAGTTCCCTACTCGACAGGGAGAATGAAGCTTTCTTT. This codes for CASSSLLDRENEAFF.

This clonotype was detected a few times. The chain couples TRBV28 to TRBJ2-5; D ambiguous. The CDR3 is made up of 16 amino acids. Germline lookup yields CDR1 MDHEN and CDR2 SYDVKM. V lost 1 base and J lost 5, with 17 bases in between. CDR3 sequence (DNA): TGTGCCAGCAGTTTATATTCCCCGACACCCCTCGAGACCCAGTACTTC. It specifies CASSLYSPTPLETQYF.

This clonotype was seen only a few times. The chain couples TRBV6-1 to TRBJ2-1, with D tentatively TRBD2 (5 bases). V was shortened by 2 bases and J by 4 bases, with 9 bases between the two germline ends. The CDR3 consists of 14 residues. CDR1 and CDR2 from the germline V gene are MNHNS and SASEGT. CDR3 nucleotide sequence: TGTGCCAGCAGTGAAACGACGGGGTACAATGAGCAGTTCTTC. The encoded protein is CASSETTGYNEQFF.